The T cell receptor beta chain described here comes from a study of identical twins. Study-level findings and limits: With beta out-of-frame sequences, excess sharing by twins was weaker.

This clonotype was observed at least ten times. No antigen is known for it. V gave up 5 bases and J gave up 0 bases; unmatched junction bases: 5. The germline CDR1 and CDR2 sequences are LGHNA and YSLEER. The CDR3 is made up of 15 amino acids. TCRdb recomputed calls from the 5' RACE reads with MiXCR, one row per CDR3 protein. The table includes 650,000 to 750,000 distinct CDR3 sequences, approximately 21% detected once. The same sample was also used in a study of T cells expressing NK-cell markers. That source notes: Repertoire data for TCR beta were derived from sorted T cells (CD3+CD56+NKG2C+, CD3+CD56+NKG2C- and CD3+CD56-NKG2C+). In a handful of donors, dominant clonotypes made up roughly 25-60.1% of CD3+CD56-NKG2C+ cells.

The sequenced sample was PBMCs. This chain connects TRBV4-3 to TRBJ2-7, with 9 bases lining up with TRBD1. This TCR was sampled from a woman between 18 and 29 years old in good health. The CDR3 sequence is CASSKGTGLSYEQYF. The DNA of the CDR3 is TGCGCCAGCAGCAAGGGGACAGGGCTCTCCTACGAGCAGTACTTC.